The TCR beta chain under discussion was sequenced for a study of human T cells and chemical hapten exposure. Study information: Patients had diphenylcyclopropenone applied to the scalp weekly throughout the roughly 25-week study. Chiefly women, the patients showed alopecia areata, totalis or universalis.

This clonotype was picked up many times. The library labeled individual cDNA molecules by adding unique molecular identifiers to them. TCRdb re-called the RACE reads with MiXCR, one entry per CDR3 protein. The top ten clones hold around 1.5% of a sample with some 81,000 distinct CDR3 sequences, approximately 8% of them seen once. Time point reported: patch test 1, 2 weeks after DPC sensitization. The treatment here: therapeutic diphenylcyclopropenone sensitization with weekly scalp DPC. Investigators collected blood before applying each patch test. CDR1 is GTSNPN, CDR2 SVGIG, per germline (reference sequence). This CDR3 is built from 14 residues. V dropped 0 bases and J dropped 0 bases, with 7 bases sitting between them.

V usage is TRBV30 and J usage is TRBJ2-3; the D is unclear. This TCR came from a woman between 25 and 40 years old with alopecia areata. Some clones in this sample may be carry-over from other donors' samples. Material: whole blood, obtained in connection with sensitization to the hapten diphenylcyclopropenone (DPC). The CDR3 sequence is CAWSVVSSTDTQYF. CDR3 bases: TGTGCCTGGAGTGTGGTCTCAAGCACAGATACGCAGTATTTT.